The 3 T cell receptor beta chains below all came from one sample that was sequenced in a study of T cells in localized non-small cell lung cancer. Sequenced by immunoSEQ multiplex PCR; TCRdb stores in-frame clones only, minus some. The sample lists about 70,000 clones; roughly nine tenths were seen once. Sequences were derived from peripheral blood, sampled before any cancer treatment. The receptors come from a male donor aged 60 or over with stage III squamous cell lung carcinoma.

This chain joins TRBV4-1 and TRBJ1-5, with no clear D. CDR1 and CDR2 (germline): MGHRA, YSYEKL. Trimming shortened V by 5 bases and J by 3 bases, and 17 bases separated the two germline ends. The CDR3 sequence is 16 residues long. CDR3 region: CASSDNWVSDNQPQHF. The CDR3, as DNA: TGCGCCAGCAGCGACAATTGGGTATCGGACAATCAGCCCCAGCATTTT.

The genes are TRBV6-5 and TRBJ1-2; tentatively, D is TRBD1 (5 bases). The germline V gene has CDR1 MNHEY and CDR2 SVGAGI. CDR3 size: 13 residues. The V end lost 6 bases, the J end lost 2 bases, and 10 bases lay between the germline ends. CDR3 sequence: CASSFRVNYGYTF. The DNA of the CDR3 is TGTGCCAGCAGCTTCAGGGTCAACTATGGCTACACCTTC.

DNA of the CDR3: TGCGCCAGCAGCGGGGCCGGGGGAGCGTACAATGAGCAGTTCTTC. Amino acid sequence: CASSGAGGAYNEQFF. The V and J genes are TRBV5-1 and TRBJ2-1; weak D call: TRBD2 (6 bases). V lost 4 bases, J lost 4 bases, and 15 bases lay in between. Germline loops: CDR1 SGHRS, CDR2 YFSETQ. The CDR3 runs to 15 residues.